This is a list of T cell receptor beta chains from one sample in a study of cytotoxic CD8 clonotypes in ibrutinib-treated CLL. Libraries were prepared by immunoSEQ multiplex PCR; TCRdb keeps only in-frame clonotypes and omits some of them. The table lists about 97,000 clones, roughly 80% of them singletons. Sequenced material: PBMCs, taken after 12 months of ibrutinib treatment. All receptors come from a human donor with chronic lymphocytic leukemia. The CDR3 runs from the conserved cysteine through the conserved F or W.

TRBJ2-7 | TRBV30 | CAWSPTGQGYYEQYF
TRBJ2-7 | TRBV4-3 | CASSQEGLVYEQYF
TRBJ2-2 | TRBV9 | CASSATGGRNTGELFF
TRBJ1-3 | TRBV6-6 | CASSQTLTAAGNTIYF
TRBJ2-1 | TRBV7-3 | CASSLVASSYNEQFF
TRBJ2-2 | TRBV11-3 | CASSGPGRRDNPYTGELFF
TRBJ1-5 | TRBV7-8 | CASSRLGTGGNQPQHF
TRBJ2-5 | TRBV29-1 | CSVEPQETQYF
TRBJ2-2 | TRBV18 | CASSPRVGPGELFF
TRBJ1-4 | TRBV2 | CASSEAGQGVEGKLFF
TRBJ2-1 | TRBV29-1 | CSVQTSGGGSYNEQFF
TRBJ2-5 | TRBV6-1 | CASSTKTVGGSQYF
TRBJ1-6 | TRBV2 | CASSGRQGANSPLHF
TRBJ1-5 | TRBV7-2 | CASQQGAGNQPQHF
TRBJ2-5 | TRBV7-8 | CASSQEETQYF
TRBJ2-7 | TRBV19 | CASSTSGVYEQYF
TRBJ1-2 | TRBV7-6 | CASSPQGGPEGYTF
TRBJ1-4 | TRBV2 | CASSVEGGTNEKLFF
TRBJ2-3 | TRBV4-1 | CASSQDWVRGASTDTQYF
TRBJ2-5 | TRBV11-3 | CASCDRAETQYF
TRBJ2-7 | TRBV10-3 | CAISDTWTGHYEQYF
TRBJ1-4 | TRBV7-2 | CASSLGTGNEKLFF
TRBJ2-7 | TRBV28 | CASISNRPRGYEQYF
TRBJ1-2 | TRBV5-1 | CASSEKGEAGYTF
TRBJ2-3 | TRBV6-1 | CASSEQQGTDTQYF